These T cell receptor beta chains were read from a single sample in a study of blood T cell repertoires in COVID-19. Produced via immunoSEQ multiplex PCR; TCRdb's table is partial and in-frame only. The table shows around 73,000 clones, with roughly four fifths occurring only once. Sequencing input: peripheral blood. These receptors were taken from a human donor in a cohort sampled during active COVID-19. Both conserved end residues are part of each CDR3. Each record gives: D gene, clone size, J gene, V gene, CDR3 DNA, CDR3 protein. The D gene is left open where the match is weak. Clone size is given for some rows only: seen once, a few or many times, or a class if the clone is expanded.

d_call: TRBD1; clone_size: -; j_call: TRBJ2-5; v_call: TRBV10-3; cdr3_nt: TGTGCCATCAGTGACCCGGGACAGGGGTCAGGCAGAGGGTACCAAGAGACCCAGTACTTC; cdr3_aa: CAISDPGQGSGRGYQETQYF
d_call: -; clone_size: -; j_call: TRBJ1-2; v_call: TRBV11-2; cdr3_nt: TGTGCCAGCAGCCTAGGGGATCAGACAGGCTATGGCTACACCTTC; cdr3_aa: CASSLGDQTGYGYTF
d_call: TRBD1; clone_size: -; j_call: TRBJ2-3; v_call: TRBV3-1/TRBV3-2; cdr3_nt: TGTGCCAGCAGCCAAGATATCGGCGGTGGGACAGCTACAGATACGCAGTATTTT; cdr3_aa: CASSQDIGGGTATDTQYF
d_call: -; clone_size: -; j_call: TRBJ2-5; v_call: TRBV11-2; cdr3_nt: TGTGCCAGCAGCCCGATCGTCCACCCGGGGGAGACCCAGTACTTC; cdr3_aa: CASSPIVHPGETQYF
d_call: -; clone_size: -; j_call: TRBJ1-1; v_call: TRBV28; cdr3_nt: TGTGCCAGCAGTTTGCGCCGGGTGACTGAAGCTTTCTTT; cdr3_aa: CASSLRRVTEAFF
d_call: -; clone_size: -; j_call: TRBJ2-6; v_call: TRBV5-1; cdr3_nt: TGCGCCAGCAGCTTGGGGGCGCAGGGGACTGGGGCCAACGTCCTGACTTTC; cdr3_aa: CASSLGAQGTGANVLTF
d_call: -; clone_size: -; j_call: TRBJ2-6; v_call: TRBV18; cdr3_nt: TGTGCCAGCAACGAGAGATACGGGGCCAACGTCCTGACTTTC; cdr3_aa: CASNERYGANVLTF
d_call: -; clone_size: few; j_call: TRBJ1-3; v_call: TRBV28; cdr3_nt: TGTGCCAGCAGTTTATTGTATCCGGAGGGAAACACCATATATTTT; cdr3_aa: CASSLLYPEGNTIYF
d_call: TRBD2; clone_size: once; j_call: TRBJ2-3; v_call: TRBV9; cdr3_nt: TGTGCCAGCAGCGCGGGACTAGCGTGGGGAGATACGCAGTATTTT; cdr3_aa: CASSAGLAWGDTQYF
d_call: TRBD1; clone_size: once; j_call: TRBJ2-2; v_call: TRBV10-1; cdr3_nt: TGCGCCAGCAGTGAGTCTCCGGACAGGGGAAACACCGGGGAGCTGTTTTTT; cdr3_aa: CASSESPDRGNTGELFF
d_call: -; clone_size: -; j_call: TRBJ2-5; v_call: TRBV29-1; cdr3_nt: TGCAGCGTTGACAGGGTAGAGACCCAGTACTTC; cdr3_aa: CSVDRVETQYF
d_call: TRBD1; clone_size: -; j_call: TRBJ2-1; v_call: TRBV12-3/TRBV12-4; cdr3_nt: TGTGCCAGCAGTAGGGGACAGTACAATGAGCAGTTCTTC; cdr3_aa: CASSRGQYNEQFF
d_call: -; clone_size: -; j_call: TRBJ1-2; v_call: TRBV4-3; cdr3_nt: TGCGCCAGCAGCCAAGAGCGGGCTCAGCGTTATGGCTACACCTTC; cdr3_aa: CASSQERAQRYGYTF
d_call: TRBD1; clone_size: -; j_call: TRBJ1-3; v_call: TRBV10-2; cdr3_nt: TGCGCCAGCAGTCAGGGGACAGGGGACGGAAACACCATATATTTT; cdr3_aa: CASSQGTGDGNTIYF
d_call: TRBD2; clone_size: -; j_call: TRBJ2-1; v_call: TRBV27; cdr3_nt: TGTGCCAGCATCAAAGCGGGAGGCTACAATGAGCAGTTCTTC; cdr3_aa: CASIKAGGYNEQFF
d_call: TRBD1; clone_size: -; j_call: TRBJ1-2; v_call: TRBV4-1; cdr3_nt: TGCGCCAGCAGCCAATACAGGGGGGATGGCTACACCTTC; cdr3_aa: CASSQYRGDGYTF
d_call: -; clone_size: -; j_call: TRBJ2-6; v_call: TRBV18; cdr3_nt: TGTGCCAGCTCACCAATCCCGTCCCTCGGGTCTGGGGCCAACGTCCTGACTTTC; cdr3_aa: CASSPIPSLGSGANVLTF